Listed here are 30 T cell receptor beta chains from one sample, sequenced in a study of T cells after yellow fever vaccination. Via MiXCR, TCRdb re-called the 5' RACE reads, giving one row per CDR3 protein. The sample lists about 320,000 distinct CDR3 sequences, around 6.8% occurring once. The source material was PBMCs, sampled roughly 46 days after the first yellow fever vaccination. These receptors were collected from a man aged 18 to 29 who received the YFV17D yellow fever vaccine.

A few counts support this clonotype. This chain links TRBV2 with TRBJ1-2; D might be TRBD1 (5 bases). The germline V and J ends were trimmed by 6 bases and 8 bases, with 13 bases remaining between them. Germline CDR1 is SNHLY and CDR2 is FYNNEI. This CDR3 is 12 amino acids long. The CDR3 bases are TGTGCCAGCAGCCTTGGGGGTTGGGGCTACACCTTC. Encoded protein: CASSLGGWGYTF.

J is TRBJ2-5 and V is TRBV12-3 or TRBV12-4; maybe TRBD1 (6 bases). The ends were cut back, 3 bases at V and 5 bases at J, with 10 bases in the middle. The CDR3 sequence is 13 residues long. The CDR3 here is CASSLAGDETQYF. The CDR3 nucleotides are TGTGCCAGCAGTTTGGCAGGGGATGAGACCCAGTACTTC.

This clonotype came up a few times. The V call is TRBV12-3 or TRBV12-4, the J call TRBJ2-3; D assignment may be TRBD1 or TRBD2 (6 bases each). Trimming removed 7 bases at V and 2 bases at J, with 19 bases between. CDR3 length: 16 residues. The CDR3 coding sequence is TGTGCCAGCAAGGTGGGGAGGACAGCTATCACAGATACGCAGTATTTT. Its translation: CASKVGRTAITDTQYF.

This clonotype has a count of ten or more. The chain employs TRBV12-5 and TRBJ2-1; TRBD2 matches 13 bases. The CDR3 consists of 17 residues. Per the germline V gene, CDR1 is LGHNT and CDR2 is FRNRAP. The V segment lost 2 bases and the J segment 0 bases; nucleotides outside the gene matches: 1. CDR3 loop: CASGLTSGGASYNEQFF. For the CDR3, the DNA is TGTGCTAGTGGTTTGACTAGCGGGGGGGCCTCCTACAATGAGCAGTTCTTC. Based on the CDR3 plus reference TRBV12-5 and TRBJ2-1, the full variable domain is DARVTQTPRHKVTEMGQEVTMRCQPILGHNTVFWYRQTMMQGLELLAYFRNRAPLDDSGMPKDRFSAEMPDATLATLKIQPSEPRDSAVYFCASGLTSGGASYNEQFFGPGTRLTVL.

The V and J genes are TRBV12-3 or TRBV12-4 and TRBJ1-4; D remains unclear. The ends were cut back, 6 bases at V and 7 bases at J, with 15 bases in the middle. The CDR3 spans 14 residues. The CDR3 nucleotides read TGTGCCAGCAGGGACGGCGGTGTTGGTGAAAAACTGTTTTTT. The encoded protein is CASRDGGVGEKLFF.

The table lists this clonotype with a few counts. V and J are TRBV4-2 and TRBJ1-5; TRBD1 agrees at 10 bases. This CDR3 has 16 residues. The V segment lost 4 bases and the J segment 7 bases; nucleotides outside the gene matches: 10. CDR1 is LGHNA, CDR2 YNFKEQ, per germline. The CDR3 spells CASSPARQGARQPQHF. Written as DNA, the CDR3 is TGTGCCAGCAGCCCTGCCCGACAGGGGGCAAGACAGCCCCAGCATTTT.

This clonotype came up a few times. The chain uses TRBV5-4 and TRBJ2-7; the match to TRBD1 covers 8 bases. V lost 0 bases and J lost 10; bases outside the gene matches: 6. This CDR3 has 13 residues. Germline CDR1 reads SGHNT; CDR2 reads YYREEE (reference sequence). The CDR3 sequence: CASSLEPGGVQYV. The DNA of the CDR3 is TGTGCCAGCAGCTTGGAGCCAGGGGGCGTCCAGTACGTC.

The sample holds a few counts of this clonotype. V gene TRBV5-8 combines with J gene TRBJ2-1; no clear D gene. V was shortened by 9 bases and J by 4 bases, with 14 bases between the two germline ends. The V gene's germline CDR1 is SGHTS and CDR2 YDEGEE. The CDR3 runs 13 residues. The CDR3 DNA follows: TGTGCCATGGGCCCTGAGCTGTACAATGAGCAGTTCTTC. It yields the protein CAMGPELYNEQFF.

This clonotype was picked up a small number of times. The V gene is TRBV7-9, the J gene TRBJ2-5, with D possibly matching TRBD1 (6 bases). Per the germline V gene, CDR1 is SEHNR and CDR2 is FQNEAQ (reference sequence). V was cut by 5 bases and J by 2 bases, with 15 bases left in between. The CDR3 sequence is 15 residues long. For the CDR3, the DNA is TGTGCCAGCAGCCTAGGGGTACAGGGACAAGAGACCCAGTACTTC. This gives the protein CASSLGVQGQETQYF.

In its sample, this clonotype was seen many times. The V call is TRBV5-6, the J call TRBJ2-5, with 7 bases identical to TRBD2. The junction had 5 bases not matched to a gene; V was cut back by 0 bases and J by 0 bases. The germline gives CDR1 SGHDT, CDR2 YYEEEE. The CDR3 is made up of 16 amino acids. CDR3: CASSLETSYHQETQYF. The CDR3 DNA is TGTGCCAGCAGCTTGGAGACTAGCTATCACCAAGAGACCCAGTACTTC.

In this sample, this clonotype turned up a few times. This chain links TRBV5-4 with TRBJ2-5; the D is unclear. The CDR3 is 13 residues long. With 3 bases removed from V and 2 bases from J, the gap between germline ends came to 8 bases. The germline CDR1 and CDR2 sequences are SGHNT and YYREEE (reference sequence). The CDR3 here is CASSSQIQETQYF. CDR3 nucleotide sequence: TGTGCCAGCAGCTCACAGATACAAGAGACCCAGTACTTC.

The rearrangement links TRBV23-1 to TRBJ2-3; D gene ambiguous. TRBV23-1 carries the ORF label, with uncertain function. The CDR3 totals 12 residues. V dropped 4 bases and J dropped 6 bases, with 8 bases sitting between them. The CDR3 DNA is TGCGCCAGCAGTCCGCTGAAGGATACGCAGTATTTT. Amino acid sequence: CASSPLKDTQYF.

About this clonotype itself: Just one base apart from a much larger clone, this may be a read error. The chain is built from TRBV5-1 and TRBJ2-5, with D perhaps matching TRBD2 (5 bases). This CDR3 spans 15 amino acids. The V gene's germline CDR1 is SGHRS and CDR2 YFSETQ. CDR3: CTSSLDAGLQETQYF. The CDR3 coding sequence is TGCACCAGCAGCTTGGATGCGGGCCTCCAAGAGACCCAGTACTTC.

This clonotype was recorded a few times. The genes are TRBV7-8 and TRBJ2-7; 8 nucleotides agree with TRBD1. Germline V gives CDR1 SGHVS, CDR2 FQNEAQ. V dropped 5 bases and J dropped 4; count of bases not matched to a gene: 13. The CDR3 extends over 16 amino acids. The CDR3 protein is CASSPRMPGQEYEQYF. The CDR3 bases are TGTGCCAGCAGCCCGCGCATGCCGGGACAGGAGTACGAGCAGTACTTC. Supplemented by reference TRBV7-8 and TRBJ2-7, the full variable domain reads GAGVSQSPRYKVAKRGQDVALRCDPISGHVSLFWYQQALGQGPEFLTYFQNEAQLDKSGLPSDRFFAERPEGSVSTLKIQRTQQEDSAVYLCASSPRMPGQEYEQYFGPGTRLTVT.

The chain carries TRBV18 and TRBJ2-2; TRBD2 agrees at 11 bases. Germline-derived CDR1 and CDR2 are KGHSH and LQKENI. The CDR3 runs to 16 residues. J gave up 2 bases and V 4 bases, and 3 bases lay outside the gene matches. For the CDR3, the DNA is TGTGCCAGCTCACAGGGGACTAGCGGAAACACCGGGGAGCTGTTTTTT. Translated, it gives CASSQGTSGNTGELFF.

The rearrangement joins TRBV6-2 or TRBV6-3 to TRBJ2-7; D gene uncertain. The CDR3 totals 13 residues. V dropped 1 base and J dropped 5 bases, with 9 bases sitting between them. Germline loops: CDR1 MNHEY, CDR2 SVGEGT. CDR3 loop: CASSYYGFHEQYV. The CDR3 DNA is TGTGCCAGCAGTTACTACGGGTTTCACGAGCAGTACGTC.

The chain carries TRBV6-1 and TRBJ1-2; 8 bases align to TRBD1. V lost 8 bases to trimming and J lost 9 bases; unmatched junction nucleotides: 14. The CDR3 length is 14 residues. In germline, CDR1 is MNHNS, CDR2 SASEGT. In nucleotides, the CDR3 is TGTGCCAGCTCCGGGACAGGCCCCTCCGATAGCTACACCTTC. Translating it yields CASSGTGPSDSYTF.

This chain uses TRBV20-1 with TRBJ2-3, with TRBD1 identical over 7 bases. CDR3 length: 16 amino acids. J was trimmed by 5 bases and V by 0 bases; bases with no gene match: 11. CDR1 DFQATT and CDR2 SNEGSKA come from the germline V gene (reference sequence). CDR3 protein: CSAREGWDRSLDTQYF. In DNA form, the CDR3 reads TGCAGTGCTAGAGAAGGTTGGGACAGATCTTTAGATACGCAGTATTTT.

This clonotype has just a few counts. The genes are TRBV7-9 and TRBJ1-2; no reliable D call. CDR1 SEHNR and CDR2 FQNEAQ come from the germline V gene (reference sequence). V shed 3 bases and J shed 5 bases, with 7 bases lying between them. This CDR3 is 12 amino acids long. The CDR3 bases are TGTGCCAGCAGCTTTACGGATTATGGCTACACCTTC. The encoded protein is CASSFTDYGYTF.

This clonotype was picked up many times. The chain carries TRBV12-3 or TRBV12-4 and TRBJ2-2, with a weak D call TRBD1 (5 bases). This CDR3 spans 14 amino acids. With 8 bases removed from V and 2 bases from J, the gap between germline ends came to 12 bases. Here the CDR3 reads CASVAGPNTGELFF. The CDR3 bases are TGTGCCAGCGTTGCAGGGCCTAACACCGGGGAGCTGTTTTTT.

This chain links TRBV5-1 with TRBJ2-3; 14 bases align to TRBD2. V trimming: 3 bases; J trimming: 7 bases; junction bases outside the gene matches: 4. This CDR3 spans 15 amino acids. CDR1 and CDR2 (germline): SGHRS, YFSETQ. This chain's CDR3 is CASSWTSGGTYTQYF. The DNA of the CDR3 is TGCGCCAGCAGCTGGACTAGCGGGGGGACGTATACGCAGTATTTT.

This clonotype was counted only a few times. The rearrangement uses TRBV24-1 and TRBJ1-4, with 11 bases identical to TRBD1. J gave up 8 bases and V 3 bases, and 7 bases lay outside the gene matches. CDR1 and CDR2 (germline): KGHDR, SFDVKD. This CDR3 is built from 16 residues. In nucleotides, the CDR3 is TGTGCCACCAGTGATACCGGGACAGGGGGGACGGAAAAACTGTTTTTT. It yields the protein CATSDTGTGGTEKLFF.

There are a few counts of this clonotype. The V call is TRBV5-5, the J call TRBJ1-2; D may be TRBD1 (6 bases). The CDR3 contains 14 residues. Deletions cut 1 base from V and 6 bases from J, with 13 bases between. Germline CDR1 reads SGHKS; CDR2 reads YYEKEE (reference sequence). The chain's CDR3 is CASSLLGGADGYTF. For the CDR3, the DNA is TGTGCCAGCAGCTTGTTGGGGGGCGCGGATGGCTACACCTTC. Looking up the rest from reference TRBV5-5 and TRBJ1-2 gives the full variable domain: DAGVTQSPTHLIKTRGQQVTLRCSPISGHKSVSWYQQVLGQGPQFIFQYYEKEERGRGNFPDRFSARQFPNYSSELNVNALLLGDSALYLCASSLLGGADGYTFGSGTRLTVV.

This chain uses TRBV6-1 with TRBJ2-7; 8 bases agree with TRBD2. Germline CDR1 MNHNS, CDR2 SASEGT. J was trimmed by 1 base and V by 5 bases; bases with no gene match: 7. The CDR3 has 15 amino acids. CDR3 in amino acids: CASSQGTSGSYEQYF. The CDR3 bases are TGTGCCAGCAGTCAAGGTACTAGCGGATCCTACGAGCAGTACTTC.

The rearrangement joins TRBV29-1 to TRBJ1-4; a possible D gene is TRBD1 (5 bases). The V and J ends lost 4 bases and 4 bases respectively, with 13 bases between them. The germline V gene encodes CDR1 SQVTM and CDR2 ANQGSEA. This CDR3 has 14 residues. CDR3 in DNA: TGCAGCGTTGGGGACCGGCGAGGTAATGAAAAACTGTTTTTT. Its translation: CSVGDRRGNEKLFF.

This clonotype was recorded a few times. The V and J genes are TRBV5-1 and TRBJ1-3; maybe TRBD1 (5 bases). The CDR3 runs to 15 residues. CDR1 SGHRS and CDR2 YFSETQ come from the germline V gene. V lost 4 bases to trimming and J lost 3 bases, with 14 bases between them. The CDR3 protein is CASSVGDGFGNTIYF. The CDR3 DNA reads TGCGCCAGCAGCGTAGGGGACGGCTTTGGAAACACCATATATTTT.

This clonotype was counted only a few times. The CDR3 here is CASSPRPGLTDTQYF. CDR3 sequence (DNA): TGTGCCAGCAGCCCTCGTCCAGGGCTCACAGATACGCAGTATTTT. This sequence joins TRBV7-8 and TRBJ2-3; tentative D call: TRBD1 (5 bases). Germline assignment: CDR1 SGHVS and CDR2 FQNEAQ. With 5 bases removed from V and 2 bases from J, the gap between germline ends came to 14 bases. The CDR3 contains 15 residues.

The rearrangement joins TRBV19 to TRBJ1-1, with D tentatively TRBD1 (6 bases). Germline V lookup: CDR1 LNHDA, CDR2 SQIVND (reference sequence). CDR3 length: 13 amino acids. V lost 5 bases and J lost 5, with 12 bases in between. CDR3 DNA: TGTGCCAGTAGTGACACAGGGCGAACTGAAGCTTTCTTT. This encodes CASSDTGRTEAFF.

V is TRBV4-2 and J is TRBJ2-3, with 9 positions matching TRBD2. Germline V gives CDR1 LGHNA, CDR2 YNFKEQ. The CDR3 totals 18 residues. Unmatched junction bases numbered 9, after V lost 0 bases and J lost 2 bases. CDR3: CASSQDGVAGAYTDTQYF. Here the CDR3 DNA reads TGTGCCAGCAGCCAAGATGGAGTAGCGGGGGCCTACACAGATACGCAGTATTTT.

This clonotype was seen more than once but under ten times. V is TRBV20-1 and J is TRBJ1-4; D call uncertain. Germline lookup yields CDR1 DFQATT and CDR2 SNEGSKA (reference sequence). This CDR3 region has 12 residues. With 6 bases removed from V and 8 bases from J, the gap between germline ends came to 13 bases. The CDR3 is CSAPLQGEKLFF. CDR3 DNA sequence: TGCAGTGCGCCCCTCCAAGGGGAAAAACTGTTTTTT.